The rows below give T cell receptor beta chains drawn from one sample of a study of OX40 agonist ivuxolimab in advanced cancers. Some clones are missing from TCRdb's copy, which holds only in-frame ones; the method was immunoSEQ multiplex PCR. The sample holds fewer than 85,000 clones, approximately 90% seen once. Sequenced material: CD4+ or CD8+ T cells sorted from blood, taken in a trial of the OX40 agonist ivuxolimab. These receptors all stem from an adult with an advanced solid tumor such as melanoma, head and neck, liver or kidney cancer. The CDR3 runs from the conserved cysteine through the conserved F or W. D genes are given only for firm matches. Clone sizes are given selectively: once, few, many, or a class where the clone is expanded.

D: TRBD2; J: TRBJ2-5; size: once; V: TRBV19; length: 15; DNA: TGTGCCAGTTCCCCCCGAAGCGGGAGTCAAGAGACCCAGTACTTC; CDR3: CASSPRSGSQETQYF
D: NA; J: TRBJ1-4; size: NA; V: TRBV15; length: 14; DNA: TGTGCCACCAGCAGTGGTCCAACTAATGAAAAACTGTTTTTT; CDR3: CATSSGPTNEKLFF
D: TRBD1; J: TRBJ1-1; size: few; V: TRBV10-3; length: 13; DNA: TGTGCCATCAGTGACAGGGGGTCGACTGAAGCTTTCTTT; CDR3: CAISDRGSTEAFF
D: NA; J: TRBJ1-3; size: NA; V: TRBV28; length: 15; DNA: TGTGCCAGCAGCCCACCAGGGAACTCTGGAAACACCATATATTTT; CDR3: CASSPPGNSGNTIYF
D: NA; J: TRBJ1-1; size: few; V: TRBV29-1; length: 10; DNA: TGCAGCGTTGAACACAGTGTAACTTTCTTT; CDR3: CSVEHSVTFF
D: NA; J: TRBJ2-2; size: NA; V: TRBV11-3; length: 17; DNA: TGTGCCAGCACCATACCCCGGGGGACAGCCAACACCGGGGAGCTGTTTTTT; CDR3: CASTIPRGTANTGELFF
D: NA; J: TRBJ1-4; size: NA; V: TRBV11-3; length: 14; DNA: TGTGCCAGCAGCCCGAGTCAGGGGAATGAAAAACTGTTTTTT; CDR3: CASSPSQGNEKLFF
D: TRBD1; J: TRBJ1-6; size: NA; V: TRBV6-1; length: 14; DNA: TGTGCCAGCAGTGGGGACAGCCGTAATTCACCCCTCCACTTT; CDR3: CASSGDSRNSPLHF
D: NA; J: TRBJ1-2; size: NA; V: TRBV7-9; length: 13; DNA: TGTGCCAGCAGCTTCCTAGGGGAGTCTGGCTACACCTTC; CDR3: CASSFLGESGYTF
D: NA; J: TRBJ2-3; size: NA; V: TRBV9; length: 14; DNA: TGTGCCAGCAGCGTAGAGCTAAGTGTGCGTACGCAGTATTTT; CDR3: CASSVELSVRTQYF
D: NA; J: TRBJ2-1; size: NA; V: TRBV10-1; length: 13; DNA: TGCGCCAGCAAGAAGAATAGCGGCAATGAGCAGTTCTTC; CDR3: CASKKNSGNEQFF
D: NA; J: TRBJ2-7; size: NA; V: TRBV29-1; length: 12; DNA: TGCAGCGTTGGGTGGACAGCCTACGAGCAGTACTTC; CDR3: CSVGWTAYEQYF
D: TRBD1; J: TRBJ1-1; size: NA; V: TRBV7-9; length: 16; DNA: TGTGCCAGCAGCTTAGGACAGGGGGATGCGAACACTGAAGCTTTCTTT; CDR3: CASSLGQGDANTEAFF
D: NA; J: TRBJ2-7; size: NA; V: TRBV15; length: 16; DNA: TGTGCCACCAGCAGAGACCGGGACCAAAGGGCCTACGAGCAGTACTTC; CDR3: CATSRDRDQRAYEQYF